What follows are 22 T cell receptor beta chains derived from one specimen sequenced in a study of T cell responses to AZD1222 COVID-19 vaccine. The method was immunoSEQ multiplex PCR; TCRdb's version includes in-frame clones alone and lacks a portion of them. The sample yields around 92,000 clones, about 90% seen once. Sequencing was performed on peripheral blood, taken on day 0 of AZD1222 vaccination. All receptors come from an adult in good health.

This clone was detected once. The chain is built from TRBV27 and TRBJ1-2; 9 nucleotides match TRBD1. The germline V gene encodes CDR1 MNHEY and CDR2 SMNVEV (reference sequence). V was clipped by 0 bases and J by 4 bases; unmatched bases: 9. The CDR3 is 17 residues long. CDR3: CASSLSPDRGSFYGYTF. CDR3 nucleotide sequence: TGTGCCAGCAGTTTATCCCCTGACAGGGGGTCTTTCTATGGCTACACCTTC.

This sequence joins TRBV4-2 and TRBJ1-4, with 8 bases matching TRBD1. The germline CDR1 and CDR2 sequences are LGHNA and YNFKEQ. The CDR3 contains 14 residues. The V gene end was trimmed by 3 bases and the J gene end by 10 bases; junction bases not matched to a gene: 7. The CDR3 protein is CASSHAGGGGKLFF. CDR3 DNA: TGTGCCAGCAGCCATGCAGGGGGCGGGGGAAAACTGTTTTTT.

This chain uses TRBV6-5 with TRBJ2-1; D gene uncertain. The germline V gene has CDR1 MNHEY and CDR2 SVGAGI. This CDR3 region has 11 residues. Trimming cost V 7 bases and J 13 bases, with 14 bases left between them. The CDR3 region has the DNA TGTGCCAGCATTCCGCCCGGAAGTCAGTTCTTC. Translating it yields CASIPPGSQFF.

The J gene is TRBJ2-1, the V gene TRBV12-2; TRBD2, the table's D call, was not compared with the DNA. TRBV12-2 constitutes a pseudogene. The CDR3 runs 16 residues. CDR3 in DNA: TGTGCAAGTCGCCGACTAGCGGGAGGGCCTTGGAATGAGCAGTTCTTC. Protein sequence: CASRRLAGGPWNEQFF.

V gene TRBV18 combines with J gene TRBJ1-1, with 7 bases identical to TRBD1. Germline-derived CDR1 and CDR2 are KGHSH and LQKENI. Germline trimming cut 1 base from V and 4 bases from J; bases unmatched to any gene: 0. The CDR3 is made up of 13 amino acids. The CDR3 bases are TGTGCCAGCTCACCACAGGGGGCCACTGAAGCTTTCTTT. Protein sequence: CASSPQGATEAFF.

The V gene is TRBV7-2, the J gene TRBJ2-3; 7 bases map to TRBD1. The V segment lost 3 bases and the J segment 5 bases; nucleotides outside the gene matches: 20. The CDR3 consists of 19 residues. Germline CDR1 SGHTA, CDR2 FQGNSA. The CDR3 coding sequence is TGTGCCAGCAGCTTTCGTGTCACGAGGGGGCCGGAAGGAGGAGATACGCAGTATTTT. Translating it yields CASSFRVTRGPEGGDTQYF.

This clone was seen many times. The chain links TRBV28 to TRBJ2-1, with D uncertain. The CDR3 has 11 amino acids. V was trimmed by 6 bases and J by 14 bases, leaving 14 bases between them. Germline V gene lookup returns CDR1 MDHEN and CDR2 SYDVKM. The CDR3 sequence is CASRTDWVEFF. For the CDR3, the DNA is TGTGCCAGCAGGACGGATTGGGTTGAGTTCTTC.

The rearrangement uses TRBV2 and TRBJ1-6, with a possible D match to TRBD1 (5 bases). This CDR3 is built from 13 residues. The ends were cut back, 6 bases at V and 9 bases at J, with 12 bases in the middle. Germline V gene lookup returns CDR1 SNHLY and CDR2 FYNNEI. The CDR3 protein is CASRGDLVSPLHF. The CDR3 bases are TGTGCCAGCAGGGGGGACTTGGTTTCACCCCTCCACTTT.

This chain links TRBV9 with TRBJ2-7; D gene ambiguous. The CDR3 is 15 amino acids. CDR1 and CDR2 from the germline V gene are SGDLS and YYNGEE. V shed 0 bases and J shed 3 bases, with 13 bases lying between them. Written as DNA, the CDR3 is TGTGCCAGCAGCGTAGACGAAGGGTTCTTCTACGAGCAGTACTTC. Translation gives CASSVDEGFFYEQYF.

The chain employs TRBV30 and TRBJ2-7; D ambiguous. Trimming removed 2 bases at V and 2 bases at J, with 13 bases between. The CDR3 runs to 14 residues. Germline V gives CDR1 GTSNPN, CDR2 SVGIG (reference sequence). The CDR3 loop is CAWSPREPPYEQYF. CDR3 coding DNA: TGTGCCTGGAGTCCCCGAGAGCCACCCTACGAGCAGTACTTC.

V is TRBV7-2 and J is TRBJ2-7; 15 bases line up with TRBD2. The junction had 11 bases not matched to a gene; V was cut back by 5 bases and J by 0 bases. Germline lookup yields CDR1 SGHTA and CDR2 FQGNSA. The CDR3 length is 19 residues. This CDR3 reads CASSLRTSGGVLSSYEQYF. DNA of the CDR3: TGTGCCAGCAGCCTAAGGACTAGCGGGGGGGTACTAAGCTCCTACGAGCAGTACTTC.

This clone showed up just once. V usage is TRBV6-5 and J usage is TRBJ2-7, with D perhaps matching TRBD2 (6 bases). Trimming took off 0 bases at V and 5 bases at J, with 17 bases between the two ends. The V gene's germline CDR1 is MNHEY and CDR2 SVGAGI. The CDR3 runs 16 residues. The CDR3 DNA reads TGTGCCAGCAGTTACTCGTCAGCGGCGGGGAGAAACGAGCAGTACTTC. Translation: CASSYSSAAGRNEQYF.

The rearrangement links TRBV2 to TRBJ1-2; D is unresolved. The V end was cut by 8 bases, the J end by 1 base, with 8 bases between. CDR3 length: 12 residues. CDR1 is SNHLY and CDR2 is FYNNEI in the germline V gene. The CDR3 is CASRADNYGYTF. Written as DNA, the CDR3 is TGTGCCAGCCGGGCAGATAACTATGGCTACACCTTC.

The chain is built from TRBV10-3 and TRBJ1-5, with D unclear. This CDR3 is 14 amino acids long. V lost 9 bases and J lost 0, with 12 bases in between. The V gene's germline CDR1 is ENHRY and CDR2 SYGVKD. As DNA, the CDR3 is TGTGCCATTAGTAAAGGGCTTAGCAATCAGCCCCAGCATTTT. This encodes CAISKGLSNQPQHF.

The rearrangement joins TRBV27 to TRBJ2-2, with TRBD2 matching 8 bases. The length of the CDR3 is 16 residues. Germline CDR1 is MNHEY and CDR2 is SMNVEV (reference sequence). V lost 3 bases, J lost 4 bases, and 7 bases stayed unmatched. CDR3 DNA: TGTGCCAGCAGTTTTCGGCAGGGACTAGGCACCGGGGAGCTGTTTTTT. This gives the protein CASSFRQGLGTGELFF.

The chain uses TRBV25-1 and TRBJ1-4, with 7 nucleotides matching TRBD1. Germline assignment: CDR1 MGHDK and CDR2 SYGVNS. The CDR3 spans 14 residues. With V trimmed by 2 bases and J by 7 bases, 4 bases remained unmatched. CDR3 nucleotide sequence: TGTGCCAGCAGTGAAGGGACAGCGGGTGAAAAACTGTTTTTT. It encodes CASSEGTAGEKLFF.

The chain carries TRBV15 and TRBJ1-1; D perhaps matches TRBD1 (6 bases). The germline gives CDR1 LNHNV, CDR2 YYDKDF (reference sequence). V gave up 2 bases and J gave up 7 bases, with 11 bases separating them. The CDR3 has 13 residues. For the CDR3, the DNA is TGTGCCACCAGCAGATCCGGAGGGGGTGAAGCTTTCTTT. Translation gives CATSRSGGGEAFF.

The J gene is TRBJ1-1, the V gene TRBV11-2; TRBD1 agrees at 7 bases. CDR3 length: 14 amino acids. J lost 4 bases, V lost 6 bases, and 8 bases had no gene match. Germline CDR1 is SGHAT and CDR2 is FQNNGV. CDR3 nucleotide sequence: TGTGCCAGCAGGCCGGTCAGGGGGAGCACTGAAGCTTTCTTT. Amino acid sequence: CASRPVRGSTEAFF.

The chain recombines TRBV18 with TRBJ1-2, with unresolved D. CDR3 length equals 14 residues. Trimming shortened V by 8 bases and J by 4 bases, and 17 bases separated the two germline ends. CDR1 and CDR2 (germline): KGHSH, LQKENI. The CDR3 DNA reads TGTGCCAGCACCCGACTTGGTGATATCTATGGCTACACCTTC. It yields the protein CASTRLGDIYGYTF.

This chain joins TRBV6-5 and TRBJ1-3; D not certain. The CDR3 spans 15 residues. From germline, CDR1 is MNHEY and CDR2 SVGAGI. Trimming took 7 bases from V and 0 from J, leaving 13 bases between them. The CDR3 spells CASKNGLYSGNTIYF. Written as DNA, the CDR3 is TGTGCCAGCAAAAACGGGCTTTACTCTGGAAACACCATATATTTT.

The chain employs TRBV9 and TRBJ2-2; TRBD1 or TRBD2 may be the D gene (5 bases each). The V gene lost 4 bases and the J gene lost 6 bases, with 19 bases spanning the gap. This CDR3 spans 16 amino acids. CDR1 is SGDLS and CDR2 is YYNGEE in the germline V gene. The CDR3 loop reads CASSLSGTPWAGELFF. The CDR3 DNA reads TGTGCCAGCAGCCTCTCCGGGACCCCTTGGGCCGGGGAGCTGTTTTTT.

The rearrangement uses TRBV10-2 and TRBJ1-1; D unresolved. Germline values: CDR1 WSHSY, CDR2 SAAADI. The V and J ends lost 7 bases and 3 bases respectively, with 9 bases between them. The CDR3 length is 12 residues. The CDR3 here is CASTKQDTEAFF. The DNA of the CDR3 is TGCGCCAGCACCAAACAAGACACTGAAGCTTTCTTT.